One sample yielded the 13 T cell receptor beta chains listed below, sequenced in a study of sequential checkpoint blockade in melanoma. Here immunoSEQ multiplex PCR was the method, and the copy in TCRdb shows in-frame clones only, minus some. The sample has about 28,000 clones, roughly nine tenths seen once. Treatment described: randomized to nivolumab then ipilimumab (arm A) or the reverse (arm B). The material was CD8+ T cells sorted from blood (inferred from file names), obtained from a patient given nivolumab and ipilimumab in sequence. The origin of the receptors is a human donor with melanoma.

The V and J genes are TRBV5-4 and TRBJ1-2; D is possibly TRBD1 (6 bases). Per germline, CDR1 SGHNT and CDR2 YYREEE (reference sequence). The CDR3 has 17 amino acids. Trimming left V 4 bases short and J 7 bases short, with 26 bases between. The CDR3 loop reads CASSHGGQFSGTIGYTF. CDR3 nucleotide sequence: TGTGCCAGCAGCCACGGGGGGCAGTTTTCGGGAACTATTGGCTACACCTTC.

This chain joins TRBV5-6 and TRBJ2-1; 8 bases line up with TRBD1. Germline CDR1 and CDR2: SGHDT and YYEEEE. The CDR3 spans 15 residues. The V segment lost 2 bases and the J segment 4 bases; nucleotides outside the gene matches: 5. CDR3 in amino acids: CASSFAGGGYNEQFF. Written as DNA, the CDR3 is TGTGCCAGCAGCTTTGCAGGGGGCGGGTACAATGAGCAGTTCTTC.

The genes are TRBV14 and TRBJ1-2; 7 bases agree with TRBD1. CDR1 is SGHDN, CDR2 FVKESK, per germline. The J segment lost 2 bases and the V segment lost 4 bases, leaving 10 bases of the junction unmatched. The CDR3 runs to 16 residues. This CDR3 is CASSRGLGQRNYGYTF. Here the CDR3 DNA reads TGTGCCAGCAGCCGAGGACTGGGACAGCGAAACTATGGCTACACCTTC.

The gene calls are TRBV11-3 and TRBJ1-1; tentatively, D is TRBD1 (5 bases). V was shortened by 1 base and J by 0 bases, with 6 bases between the two germline ends. From germline, CDR1 is SGHNT and CDR2 YENEEA. The CDR3 contains 14 residues. The CDR3 coding sequence is TGTGCCAGCAGCTTAGGACAGTTGAACACTGAAGCTTTCTTT. This gives the protein CASSLGQLNTEAFF.

The chain uses TRBV9 and TRBJ2-3; TRBD2 matches at 7 bases. The CDR3 consists of 15 residues. The germline V gene has CDR1 SGDLS and CDR2 YYNGEE. J was trimmed by 5 bases and V by 6 bases; bases with no gene match: 12. CDR3 region: CASTPGGKAVDTQYF. DNA of the CDR3: TGTGCCAGCACCCCCGGGGGGAAAGCGGTAGATACGCAGTATTTT.

By its share, this clone is medium-sized. The V gene is TRBV7-9, the J gene TRBJ2-1; the match to TRBD1 covers 11 bases. The trim removed 6 bases at V and 6 bases at J, leaving 1 base unmatched. In germline, CDR1 is SEHNR, CDR2 FQNEAQ (reference sequence). The CDR3 length is 13 residues. The DNA of the CDR3 is TGTGCCAGCAGAGGGACAGGGGGCAATGAGCAGTTCTTC. This sequence encodes CASRGTGGNEQFF. Together with reference TRBV7-9 and TRBJ2-1, the CDR3 gives the full variable domain: DTGVSQNPRHKITKRGQNVTFRCDPISEHNRLYWYRQTLGQGPEFLTYFQNEAQLEKSRLLSDRFSAERPKGSFSTLEIQRTEQGDSAMYLCASRGTGGNEQFFGPGTRLTVL.

The chain has TRBV30 and TRBJ2-2; 8 bases are a match to TRBD1. The CDR3 has 18 residues. Germline values: CDR1 GTSNPN, CDR2 SVGIG (reference sequence). With 1 base clipped from V and 5 bases from J, the junction kept 15 bases outside the gene matches. The CDR3 nucleotides are TGTGCCTGGAGTGACCAACCACCGCAGGGGGCTTGGACCGGGGAGCTGTTTTTT. It encodes CAWSDQPPQGAWTGELFF.

This sequence joins TRBV6-5 and TRBJ1-1, with 7 nucleotides matching TRBD1. There are 14 residues in the CDR3. Trimming at V came to 7 bases and at J to 4 bases, leaving 9 bases not matched to a gene. CDR1 and CDR2 (germline): MNHEY, SVGAGI. This CDR3 is CASTATGLGTEAFF. CDR3 bases: TGTGCCAGCACCGCGACAGGGTTGGGCACTGAAGCTTTCTTT.

The V gene is TRBV7-3, the J gene TRBJ2-3; perhaps TRBD1 as D (5 bases). The CDR3 is made up of 14 amino acids. Germline V gives CDR1 SGHTA, CDR2 FQGTGA. V gave up 5 bases and J gave up 3 bases, with 12 bases separating them. This CDR3 is CASSRAGFTDTQYF. In nucleotides, the CDR3 is TGTGCCAGCAGCCGGGCAGGGTTTACAGATACGCAGTATTTT.

CDR3 sequence reads: CASSLGGLIYEQYV. DNA of the CDR3: TGTGCCAGCAGCCTCGGAGGCCTAATTTACGAGCAGTACGTC. The rearrangement links TRBV13 to TRBJ2-7; weak D call: TRBD2 (5 bases). This CDR3 is 14 amino acids long. CDR1 is PRHDT and CDR2 is FYEKMQ in the germline V gene (reference sequence). The V and J ends lost 5 bases and 4 bases respectively, with 15 bases between them.

This clone has only a few counts. The junction does not match germline at one end; this may be a read error. The chain links TRBV4-1 to TRBJ1-6; tentative D call: TRBD1 (5 bases). CDR3 length equals 14 residues. Per germline, CDR1 MGHRA and CDR2 YSYEKL. Here the CDR3 reads CASSLGGRNSPLHF. The CDR3 nucleotides are TGTGCCAGCAGCTTGGGGGGACGGAATTCACCCCTCCACTTT.

The rearrangement links TRBV5-1 to TRBJ1-3; tentative D call: TRBD1 (6 bases). Trimming stripped 4 bases from V and 2 bases from J, with 10 bases between. Germline V gene lookup returns CDR1 SGHRS and CDR2 YFSETQ. The CDR3 is made up of 14 amino acids. CDR3 loop: CASSISGAGNTIYF. The CDR3 nucleotides are TGCGCCAGCAGCATATCAGGGGCTGGAAACACCATATATTTT.

The V and J genes are TRBV6-6 and TRBJ2-1, with TRBD1 as a possible D gene (5 bases). V lost 6 bases and J lost 2, with 14 bases in between. The CDR3 is 15 amino acids. Germline values: CDR1 MNHNY, CDR2 SVGAGI (reference sequence). The CDR3: CASSPSIGAYNEQFF. CDR3 bases: TGTGCCAGCAGCCCTTCTATAGGGGCCTACAATGAGCAGTTCTTC.